A selection of T cell receptor beta chains follows, all from one sample in a study of control samples from healthy donors and cancer patients. The protocol was immunoSEQ multiplex PCR, while the TCRdb copy is restricted to in-frame clones and leaves out a portion. The profile shows about 160,000 clones, around 90% of them singletons. Specimen: blood. These receptors were collected from a man aged 25-40 years in good health. CDR3s include the opening cysteine and the closing phenylalanine or tryptophan. Fields, in order: D gene, V gene, clone size, J gene, CDR3 protein, CDR3 DNA. The D gene is left open where the match is weak. Only part of the rows carry a size: once, few, many, or a class if the clone is expanded.

-	TRBV5-1	-	TRBJ1-3	CASSIGGTGNTIYF	TGCGCCAGCAGCATAGGGGGAACTGGAAACACCATATATTTT
-	TRBV7-6	-	TRBJ1-6	CASSLKRTNSPLHF	TGTGCCAGCAGCTTAAAACGGACTAATTCACCCCTCCACTTT
-	TRBV9	-	TRBJ2-5	CASSVAPNAGQETQYF	TGTGCCAGCAGCGTAGCCCCTAACGCGGGGCAAGAGACCCAGTACTTC
-	TRBV7-9	few	TRBJ1-1	CATLPNYGGMEAFF	TGTGCCACCTTACCAAATTACGGGGGAATGGAAGCTTTCTTT
TRBD2	TRBV4-2	-	TRBJ2-3	CASSQVVLAGGPNTQYF	TGTGCCAGCAGCCAAGTCGTTCTAGCGGGAGGGCCGAATACGCAGTATTTT
-	TRBV28	-	TRBJ1-2	CASSLSVGAGASDGYTF	TGTGCCAGCAGTTTGTCGGTGGGGGCAGGGGCGAGTGATGGCTACACCTTC
-	TRBV6-2/TRBV6-3	-	TRBJ2-5	CASSYGGDRETQYF	TGTGCCAGCAGTTACGGAGGGGATAGAGAGACCCAGTACTTC
TRBD2	TRBV24-1	-	TRBJ2-1	CATSDPTSGSGNEQFF	TGTGCCACCAGTGATCCAACTAGCGGGAGTGGCAATGAGCAGTTCTTC
-	TRBV7-9	-	TRBJ1-5	CASSPWEGNQPQHF	TGTGCCAGCAGCCCCTGGGAGGGCAATCAGCCCCAGCATTTT
-	TRBV3-1/TRBV3-2	-	TRBJ1-4	CASSQLPGANEKLFF	TGTGCCAGCAGCCAACTTCCGGGGGCTAATGAAAAACTGTTTTTT
-	TRBV25-1	-	TRBJ1-6	CASSEYRSGADSPLHF	TGTGCCAGCAGTGAATACCGTTCTGGAGCGGATTCACCCCTCCACTTT
-	TRBV6-2/TRBV6-3	-	TRBJ1-5	CASSYGAGEAQPQHF	TGTGCCAGCAGTTACGGGGCAGGAGAGGCTCAGCCCCAGCATTTT
TRBD1	TRBV6-1	medium-sized	TRBJ2-7	CASSDRQGREQYF	TGTGCCAGCAGTGATCGACAGGGTAGGGAGCAGTACTTC
-	TRBV6-5	-	TRBJ1-4	CASSYSYQSNEKLFF	TGTGCCAGCAGTTACTCGTACCAGTCGAATGAAAAACTGTTTTTT
TRBD2	TRBV4-1	-	TRBJ2-7	CASSQDGAGGDEQYF	TGCGCCAGCAGCCAAGATGGAGCGGGAGGGGACGAGCAGTACTTC
-	TRBV6-6	-	TRBJ1-5	CASNNRGTQHF	TGTGCCAGCAATAATCGGGGGACCCAGCATTTT
-	TRBV4-2	-	TRBJ2-3	CASSQVWASGTDTQYF	TGTGCCAGCAGCCAAGTTTGGGCTAGCGGCACAGATACGCAGTATTTT
TRBD1	TRBV7-8	-	TRBJ2-7	CASSLRGTVGYEQYF	TGTGCCAGCAGCTTGCGAGGGACAGTAGGATACGAGCAGTACTTC
TRBD1	TRBV5-6	-	TRBJ1-1	CASSGTGTVSEAFF	TGTGCCAGCAGCGGAACCGGGACAGTCTCTGAAGCTTTCTTT
TRBD1	TRBV28	-	TRBJ1-2	CASGRDRVDYGYTF	TGTGCCAGCGGCCGGGACAGGGTGGACTATGGCTACACCTTC
-	TRBV6-6	-	TRBJ1-1	CASSYSSSAESTEAFF	TGTGCCAGCAGTTACTCCTCCTCTGCCGAGAGCACTGAAGCTTTCTTT
-	TRBV24-1	many	TRBJ2-3	CATSRESTDTQYF	TGTGCCACCAGTAGGGAGTCAACAGATACGCAGTATTTT